This entry lists 28 T cell receptor beta chains sequenced from one sample in a study of blood T cell repertoires in COVID-19. Clones were sequenced by immunoSEQ multiplex PCR, and TCRdb holds only the in-frame ones, with some missing. The sample yields approximately 490,000 clones, roughly nine tenths seen once. Sequencing was performed on PBMCs or T cells enriched from blood (not recorded which). These receptors came from a woman aged 18-29 years who had recovered from COVID-19.

The gene calls are TRBV7-2 and TRBJ2-1; the match to TRBD2 covers 12 bases. J lost 9 bases, V lost 4 bases, and 4 bases had no gene match. The germline V gene encodes CDR1 SGHTA and CDR2 FQGNSA. The CDR3 is 14 residues long. DNA for the CDR3: TGTGCCAGCAGCTGGACTAGCGGGGCAGGTGAGCAGTTCTTC. Residues: CASSWTSGAGEQFF.

This chain connects TRBV18 to TRBJ1-3; TRBD1 aligns across 9 bases. V gave up 5 bases and J gave up 2 bases; unmatched junction bases: 16. The germline V gene encodes CDR1 KGHSH and CDR2 LQKENI. The CDR3 has 19 amino acids. The CDR3 nucleotides are TGTGCCAGCTCATCTCTATCCGGGACAGGGAGTGGAGCTGGAAACACCATATATTTT. It specifies CASSSLSGTGSGAGNTIYF.

Ten or more counts support this clone. This rearrangement joins TRBV7-9 to TRBJ1-2; D ambiguous. The CDR3 is 14 amino acids. In germline, CDR1 is SEHNR, CDR2 FQNEAQ (reference sequence). Trimming took off 4 bases at V and 8 bases at J, with 17 bases between the two ends. The CDR3 sequence: CASSSSLGAGGYTF. The CDR3 coding sequence is TGTGCCAGCAGCTCATCCCTCGGAGCGGGAGGCTACACCTTC.

This clone was detected a few times. The chain's CDR3 is CASSVDYLNTEAFF. The DNA for the CDR3 is TGTGCCAGTAGTGTGGACTATTTGAACACTGAAGCTTTCTTT. The chain uses TRBV19 and TRBJ1-1, with D unclear. Germline V gene sequence: CDR1 LNHDA, CDR2 SQIVND (reference sequence). V was trimmed by 5 bases and J by 0 bases, leaving 10 bases between them. CDR3 size: 14 residues.

The V gene is TRBV4-1, the J gene TRBJ2-1; 7 bases line up with TRBD2. With 3 bases clipped from V and 9 bases from J, the junction kept 14 bases outside the gene matches. The length of the CDR3 is 16 residues. Germline CDR1 is MGHRA and CDR2 is YSYEKL. The CDR3 DNA follows: TGCGCCAGCAGCCATGGGGGAGCGGGGTTTCTAGGTGAGCAGTTCTTC. This encodes CASSHGGAGFLGEQFF.

This clone has at least ten counts. The identical CDR3 is also encoded by other nucleotide sequences in the sample. This chain uses TRBV5-1 with TRBJ1-1; D is unresolved. The V end lost 0 bases, the J end lost 1 base, and 4 bases lay between the germline ends. The CDR3 sequence is 13 residues long. The germline CDR1 and CDR2 sequences are SGHRS and YFSETQ. CDR3 protein: CASSLAGNTEAFF. CDR3 DNA sequence: TGCGCCAGCAGCTTGGCAGGGAACACTGAAGCTTTCTTT.

V usage is TRBV9 and J usage is TRBJ1-4, with D perhaps matching TRBD1 (6 bases). V lost 3 bases to trimming and J lost 7 bases, with 16 bases between them. Germline CDR1 reads SGDLS; CDR2 reads YYNGEE. The CDR3 extends over 15 amino acids. The CDR3, as DNA: TGTGCCAGCAGCGGAAAACAGGGCTCTGGTGAAAAACTGTTTTTT. Amino acids: CASSGKQGSGEKLFF.

The chain carries TRBV2 and TRBJ2-7; 7 nucleotides align to TRBD2. The V gene end was trimmed by 5 bases and the J gene end by 2 bases; junction bases not matched to a gene: 0. Germline lookup yields CDR1 SNHLY and CDR2 FYNNEI. The CDR3 has 12 residues. For the CDR3, the DNA is TGTGCCAGCAGTAGCGGGACCTACGAGCAGTACTTC. Its protein is CASSSGTYEQYF.

This clone appeared a single time. The V and J genes are TRBV2 and TRBJ1-1; D uncertain. Germline lookup yields CDR1 SNHLY and CDR2 FYNNEI. The CDR3 has 15 amino acids. V was clipped by 3 bases and J by 2 bases, with 13 bases between them. The CDR3 here is CASSDRGWGNTEAFF. As DNA, the CDR3 is TGTGCCAGCAGTGATAGAGGGTGGGGAAACACTGAAGCTTTCTTT. Looking up the rest from reference TRBV2 and TRBJ1-1 gives the full variable domain: EPEVTQTPSHQVTQMGQEVILRCVPISNHLYFYWYRQILGQKVEFLVSFYNNEISEKSEIFDDQFSVERPDGSNFTLKIRSTKLEDSAMYFCASSDRGWGNTEAFFGQGTRLTVV.

The chain recombines TRBV5-1 with TRBJ2-1; no firm D call. The CDR3 consists of 15 residues. V lost 2 bases to trimming and J lost 0 bases, with 9 bases between them. Germline CDR1 SGHRS, CDR2 YFSETQ. The CDR3 DNA is TGCGCCAGCAGCTTTGACTCCAGCTCCTACAATGAGCAGTTCTTC. Its translation is CASSFDSSSYNEQFF.

This rearrangement joins TRBV3-1 (or the pseudogene TRBV3-2) to TRBJ1-6, with a tentative D call TRBD1 (6 bases). Trimming cost V 3 bases and J 5 bases, with 11 bases left between them. Per germline, CDR1 LGHDT and CDR2 YNNKEL (reference sequence). This CDR3 has 15 residues. The CDR3 here is CASSHTGSDNSPLHF. The CDR3 DNA reads TGTGCCAGCAGCCATACAGGGAGCGATAATTCACCCCTCCACTTT.

The chain carries TRBV10-3 and TRBJ1-2; the match to TRBD1 covers 7 bases. This CDR3 has 15 residues. With 6 bases clipped from V and 2 bases from J, the junction kept 9 bases outside the gene matches. Germline-derived CDR1 and CDR2 are ENHRY and SYGVKD. CDR3 coding DNA: TGTGCCATCAGCAAGGGGGCCGGGGAGAACTATGGCTACACCTTC. Translating gives CAISKGAGENYGYTF.

The chain carries TRBV16 and TRBJ1-6; 9 bases align to TRBD1. Germline loops: CDR1 KGHSY, CDR2 FQNENV. V was pared by 0 bases and J by 7 bases, with 4 bases of the junction left unmatched. The CDR3 has 16 residues. This CDR3 is CASSQSGGQGNSPLHF. CDR3 DNA sequence: TGTGCCAGCAGCCAATCTGGGGGACAGGGAAATTCACCCCTCCACTTT.

The rearrangement uses TRBV19 and TRBJ2-3; 8 bases are shared with TRBD2. This CDR3 comprises 14 residues. The germline CDR1 and CDR2 sequences are LNHDA and SQIVND (reference sequence). The V segment lost 3 bases and the J segment 3 bases; nucleotides outside the gene matches: 2. In nucleotides, the CDR3 is TGTGCCAGTAGTATTCGGGGGGGAACAGATACGCAGTATTTT. As protein: CASSIRGGTDTQYF. Drawing the rest from reference TRBV19 and TRBJ2-3, the complete variable domain is DGGITQSPKYLFRKEGQNVTLSCEQNLNHDAMYWYRQDPGQGLRLIYYSQIVNDFQKGDIAEGYSVSREKKESFPLTVTSAQKNPTAFYLCASSIRGGTDTQYFGPGTRLTVL.

The chain recombines TRBV28 with TRBJ1-1; D is possibly TRBD1 (6 bases). Germline V lookup: CDR1 MDHEN, CDR2 SYDVKM. This CDR3 is 16 amino acids long. The germline V and J ends were trimmed by 4 bases and 6 bases, with 21 bases remaining between them. The CDR3: CASSSPGGGAVSEAFF. In nucleotides, the CDR3 is TGTGCCAGCAGTTCCCCGGGGGGGGGCGCGGTCTCTGAAGCTTTCTTT.

This sequence joins TRBV5-6 and TRBJ1-2; D uncertain. Trimming removed 0 bases at V and 7 bases at J, with 10 bases between. Germline V gene data show CDR1 as SGHDT and CDR2 as YYEEEE. This CDR3 is 13 amino acids long. The CDR3 DNA follows: TGTGCCAGCAGCTTGGATGTTATCGGTGGCTACACCTTC. Protein product: CASSLDVIGGYTF.

The gene calls are TRBV27 and TRBJ1-2; the match to TRBD1 covers 8 bases. CDR1 and CDR2 (germline): MNHEY, SMNVEV (reference sequence). The V gene end was trimmed by 3 bases and the J gene end by 0 bases; junction bases not matched to a gene: 12. The CDR3 has 18 amino acids. In DNA form, the CDR3 reads TGTGCCAGCAGTTTGAAGACAGGGGTTGGTGCCTCTAACTATGGCTACACCTTC. Translated, it gives CASSLKTGVGASNYGYTF.

This clone was counted a single time. This chain uses TRBV7-9 with TRBJ1-5; a possible D gene is TRBD1 (5 bases). The CDR3 sequence is 15 residues long. V was cut by 5 bases and J by 4 bases, with 15 bases left in between. Germline V lookup: CDR1 SEHNR, CDR2 FQNEAQ (reference sequence). The CDR3 sequence: CASSTQGEGNQPQHF. The CDR3 DNA follows: TGTGCCAGCAGCACTCAGGGTGAAGGGAATCAGCCCCAGCATTTT. Using reference TRBV7-9 and TRBJ1-5 for the parts outside the CDR3, the full variable domain is DTGVSQNPRHKITKRGQNVTFRCDPISEHNRLYWYRQTLGQGPEFLTYFQNEAQLEKSRLLSDRFSAERPKGSFSTLEIQRTEQGDSAMYLCASSTQGEGNQPQHFGDGTRLSIL.

The rearrangement links TRBV3-1 (or the pseudogene TRBV3-2) to TRBJ2-5; 7 bases fit TRBD2. Germline V lookup: CDR1 LGHDT, CDR2 YNNKEL (reference sequence). The CDR3 is made up of 15 amino acids. The ends lost 3 bases at V and 2 bases at J; junction bases unmatched: 6. DNA for the CDR3: TGTGCCAGCAGCCAGAACCGGGACTATCAAGAGACCCAGTACTTC. Amino acid sequence: CASSQNRDYQETQYF.

This chain uses TRBV5-1 with TRBJ2-5, with 11 bases aligning to TRBD1. Germline V gene sequence: CDR1 SGHRS, CDR2 YFSETQ. The junction had 5 bases not matched to a gene; V was cut back by 3 bases and J by 4 bases. The CDR3 is 15 residues long. CDR3 loop: CASSSGTGGRETQYF. In nucleotides, the CDR3 is TGCGCCAGCAGCTCTGGGACAGGGGGACGAGAGACCCAGTACTTC.

About this clone: The same CDR3 can be traced to other DNA sequences in this sample. The chain uses TRBV20-1 and TRBJ1-3, with a tentative D call TRBD1 (5 bases). Germline CDR1 DFQATT, CDR2 SNEGSKA (reference sequence). The CDR3 runs 11 residues. The DNA for the CDR3 is TGCAGCGCGGGGGGTGGAAACACCATATATTTT. Amino acids: CSAGGGNTIYF.

In its sample, this clone was seen a few times. In DNA, the CDR3 is TGCGCCAGTACCCTAGACAGGGGGCTGACTGAAGCTTTCTTT. Protein product: CASTLDRGLTEAFF. The chain is built from TRBV5-1 and TRBJ1-1; TRBD1 agrees at 10 bases. Per germline, CDR1 SGHRS and CDR2 YFSETQ. CDR3 length: 14 amino acids. J lost 5 bases, V lost 8 bases, and 9 bases had no gene match.

Only a few counts were recorded for this clone. The chain combines TRBV12-3 or TRBV12-4 with TRBJ2-7; D is unresolved. With 6 bases removed from V and 2 bases from J, the gap between germline ends came to 11 bases. The CDR3 is 13 residues long. CDR3 in DNA: TGTGCCAGCAGCCTTACAGAAGCCTACGAGCAGTACTTC. Its protein is CASSLTEAYEQYF.

This chain connects TRBV7-8 to TRBJ2-3, with 9 bases that match TRBD1. The trim removed 2 bases at V and 2 bases at J, leaving 5 bases unmatched. CDR3 size: 16 residues. Germline assignment: CDR1 SGHVS and CDR2 FQNEAQ. CDR3 nucleotide sequence: TGTGCCAGCAGCTTACTGACAGGGGGTGCCACAGATACGCAGTATTTT. It is translated as CASSLLTGGATDTQYF.

V is TRBV5-1 and J is TRBJ1-3, with D perhaps TRBD1 (5 bases). This CDR3 region has 17 residues. CDR1 is SGHRS, CDR2 YFSETQ, per germline. Trimming left V 4 bases short and J 0 bases short, with 17 bases between. This CDR3 reads CASSPADRYLSGNTIYF. The CDR3 nucleotides are TGCGCCAGCAGCCCCGCCGACAGATACCTCTCTGGAAACACCATATATTTT.

This chain links TRBV14 with TRBJ2-7; D might be TRBD2 (5 bases). The CDR3 length is 19 residues. The V end lost 1 base, the J end lost 0 bases, and 22 bases lay between the germline ends. The germline V gene encodes CDR1 SGHDN and CDR2 FVKESK. CDR3 protein: CASSQGESSVYGSSYEQYF. The CDR3 DNA is TGTGCCAGCAGCCAAGGGGAATCGAGCGTTTATGGGAGCTCCTACGAGCAGTACTTC.

The chain carries TRBV2 and TRBJ2-3, with TRBD1 matching 7 bases. The trim removed 4 bases at V and 3 bases at J, leaving 10 bases unmatched. CDR1 is SNHLY and CDR2 is FYNNEI in the germline V gene. The CDR3 loop spans 16 amino acids. Written as DNA, the CDR3 is TGTGCCAGCAGTGCCCTTACAGGGGTTGGTACAGATACGCAGTATTTT. It translates to CASSALTGVGTDTQYF.

The chain has TRBV6-5 and TRBJ1-4, with no clear D. Trimming removed 5 bases from V and 11 bases from J, with 21 bases in between. Germline V gives CDR1 MNHEY, CDR2 SVGAGI. The CDR3 is made up of 15 amino acids. The CDR3 loop is CASSPRERLFEKLFF. DNA of the CDR3: TGTGCCAGCAGTCCCCGGGAGCGCCTTTTTGAGAAACTGTTTTTT.